Listed below are T cell receptor beta chains from one sample, sequenced in a study of regulatory T cells in long-lasting Graves disease. TCRdb redid the calling of the multiplex PCR reads with MiXCR, one entry per CDR3 protein. In the table there are fewer than 650,000 distinct CDR3 sequences, about 15% of which are singletons. This same sample was also taken into another study, of T cells in Graves' hyperthyroidism and ophthalmopathy.

Sample: peripheral blood mononuclear cells (PBMCs), taken at new diagnosis, from a patient treated with antithyroid drugs. The source of these receptors is a young man with Graves disease. The CDR3 runs from the conserved cysteine through the conserved F or W. The D gene is left open where the match is weak. Only some rows state a clone size, as once, few, many or a class for expanded clones.

J gene: TRBJ2-1
V gene: TRBV27
D gene: TRBD1
clone size: .
CDR3 DNA: TGTGCCAGCAGTTTGTACGGGACAGGGACCTACAATGAGCAGTTCTTC
CDR3 protein: CASSLYGTGTYNEQFF

J gene: TRBJ2-1
V gene: TRBV6-2/TRBV6-3
D gene: .
clone size: .
CDR3 DNA: TGTGCCAGCAGTGAGCTTCCTAGCGCCTCCTACAATGAGCAGTTCTTC
CDR3 protein: CASSELPSASYNEQFF

J gene: TRBJ2-1
V gene: TRBV6-5
D gene: TRBD2
clone size: .
CDR3 DNA: TGTGCCAGCAGTTATGAAGCGGGAGGGGGGCGGGGGCAGTTCTTC
CDR3 protein: CASSYEAGGGRGQFF

J gene: TRBJ2-1
V gene: TRBV12-3/TRBV12-4
D gene: .
clone size: many
CDR3 DNA: TGTGCCAGCAGTATGCCGGGAGCCTACAATGAGCAGTTCTTC
CDR3 protein: CASSMPGAYNEQFF

J gene: TRBJ2-7
V gene: TRBV5-1
D gene: TRBD2
clone size: many
CDR3 DNA: TGCGCCAGCAGCGCCGGATCAAGCGGGAGAAGGAATGCCGAGCAGTACTTC
CDR3 protein: CASSAGSSGRRNAEQYF

J gene: TRBJ1-4
V gene: TRBV5-8
D gene: .
clone size: many
CDR3 DNA: TGTGCCAGCAGCTTGGCTGGGGGGCTCAATGAAAAACTGTTTTTT
CDR3 protein: CASSLAGGLNEKLFF

J gene: TRBJ2-1
V gene: TRBV9
D gene: TRBD2
clone size: few
CDR3 DNA: TGTGCCAGCAGCGTAGGACCGGGAGGGAGGGAGCAGTTCTTC
CDR3 protein: CASSVGPGGREQFF

J gene: TRBJ2-1
V gene: TRBV30
D gene: TRBD2
clone size: few
CDR3 DNA: TGTGCCTGGGGTCCACTAGCGGCGTACAATGAGCAGTTCTTC
CDR3 protein: CAWGPLAAYNEQFF

J gene: TRBJ2-3
V gene: TRBV28
D gene: TRBD2
clone size: few
CDR3 DNA: TGTGCCAGCTTTACCAACCCGACTAGCGGGGGGGCAGATACGCAGTATTTT
CDR3 protein: CASFTNPTSGGADTQYF

J gene: TRBJ2-2
V gene: TRBV27
D gene: TRBD1
clone size: many
CDR3 DNA: TGTGCCAGCAGTTCGCTCCGGGACAGCTTGCCCGGGGAGCTGTTTTTT
CDR3 protein: CASSSLRDSLPGELFF

J gene: TRBJ2-1
V gene: TRBV9
D gene: .
clone size: .
CDR3 DNA: TGTGCCAGCAGCGTAGGGGCAGGGTGGTCCTACAATGAGCAGTTCTTC
CDR3 protein: CASSVGAGWSYNEQFF

J gene: TRBJ2-5
V gene: TRBV4-2
D gene: .
clone size: .
CDR3 DNA: TGTGCCAGCAGCCAAGATTGGCTAGCTGAGACCCAGTACTTC
CDR3 protein: CASSQDWLAETQYF

J gene: TRBJ2-7
V gene: TRBV5-1
D gene: TRBD1
clone size: few
CDR3 DNA: TGCGCCAGCAGCCCAGAGACAGGGGAGCCTTACGAGCAGTACTTC
CDR3 protein: CASSPETGEPYEQYF

J gene: TRBJ2-7
V gene: TRBV7-9
D gene: .
clone size: many
CDR3 DNA: TGTGCCAGCAGCTTGGGGTTGGTCCGCGAGGGCGAGCAGTACTTC
CDR3 protein: CASSLGLVREGEQYF

J gene: TRBJ1-2
V gene: TRBV6-1
D gene: TRBD1
clone size: .
CDR3 DNA: TGTGCCAGCAACGACAGGGGATATGGCTACACCTTC
CDR3 protein: CASNDRGYGYTF

J gene: TRBJ2-3
V gene: TRBV7-9
D gene: .
clone size: .
CDR3 DNA: TGTGCCAGCAGCTGGAGGGGCGATGGTACGCAGTATTTT
CDR3 protein: CASSWRGDGTQYF

J gene: TRBJ1-6
V gene: TRBV12-3/TRBV12-4
D gene: .
clone size: few
CDR3 DNA: TGTGCCAGCAGTCCAAGTACAGGGTTAGATTCACCCCTCCACTTT
CDR3 protein: CASSPSTGLDSPLHF

J gene: TRBJ2-1
V gene: TRBV7-2
D gene: TRBD2
clone size: many
CDR3 DNA: TGTGCCAGCAGCGTGCTTAGCGGGACCCACAATGAGCAGTTCTTC
CDR3 protein: CASSVLSGTHNEQFF

J gene: TRBJ2-1
V gene: TRBV11-1
D gene: TRBD2
clone size: many
CDR3 DNA: TGTGCCAGCCGGGGGGAGAACGGGGAGCGGCCATATGAGCAGTTCTTC
CDR3 protein: CASRGENGERPYEQFF

J gene: TRBJ2-5
V gene: TRBV9
D gene: TRBD1
clone size: many
CDR3 DNA: TGTGCCAGCAGCGTAGCCGGGACAGATGGGGAGACCCAGTACTTC
CDR3 protein: CASSVAGTDGETQYF

J gene: TRBJ2-2
V gene: TRBV6-1
D gene: .
clone size: many
CDR3 DNA: TGTGCCAGCAGTGAAGCGCTTCACTACAGCACCGGGGAGCTGTTTTTT
CDR3 protein: CASSEALHYSTGELFF

J gene: TRBJ2-1
V gene: TRBV13
D gene: TRBD2
clone size: .
CDR3 DNA: TGTGCCAGCAGCGAGGGACTAGCGGGGCAATTGGATGAGCAGTTCTTC
CDR3 protein: CASSEGLAGQLDEQFF

J gene: TRBJ2-7
V gene: TRBV11-2
D gene: .
clone size: many
CDR3 DNA: TGTGCCAGCAGCTTAGAAGGTGCGGGCAGGGGAAAGCGTCAGTACTTC
CDR3 protein: CASSLEGAGRGKRQYF

J gene: TRBJ2-7
V gene: TRBV11-2
D gene: TRBD1
clone size: .
CDR3 DNA: TGTGCCAGCAGCTTAGGGGACAGGGGGCGCTCATACGAGCAGTACTTC
CDR3 protein: CASSLGDRGRSYEQYF

J gene: TRBJ2-3
V gene: TRBV6-4
D gene: .
clone size: .
CDR3 DNA: TGTGCCAGGGGGGTTTTGTTGAGCATAGATACGCAGTATTTT
CDR3 protein: CARGVLLSIDTQYF

J gene: TRBJ2-7
V gene: TRBV11-2
D gene: .
clone size: many
CDR3 DNA: TGTGCCAGCAGCTTAGATAGGACACGACTAGGCATGGTCGAGCAGTACTTC
CDR3 protein: CASSLDRTRLGMVEQYF

J gene: TRBJ2-3
V gene: TRBV19
D gene: .
clone size: few
CDR3 DNA: TGTGCCAGTAGCGGCGGCCCCACAGATACGCAGTATTTT
CDR3 protein: CASSGGPTDTQYF

J gene: TRBJ1-4
V gene: TRBV11-2
D gene: TRBD1
clone size: .
CDR3 DNA: TGTGCCAGCAGCCACACAGGGGGAGCGACAAAACTGTTTTTT
CDR3 protein: CASSHTGGATKLFF

J gene: TRBJ2-7
V gene: TRBV5-1
D gene: TRBD1
clone size: many
CDR3 DNA: TGCGCCAGCAGCTTATCGGGACAGGGGATCTACGAGCAGTACTTC
CDR3 protein: CASSLSGQGIYEQYF

J gene: TRBJ1-1
V gene: TRBV20-1
D gene: .
clone size: many
CDR3 DNA: TGCAGTGCTAGAGTATTGAGGGGGGCTGAAGCTTTCTTT
CDR3 protein: CSARVLRGAEAFF

J gene: TRBJ2-3
V gene: TRBV5-4
D gene: .
clone size: many
CDR3 DNA: TGTGCCAGCAGGTTCAATAGCGCAGATACGCAGTATTTT
CDR3 protein: CASRFNSADTQYF

J gene: TRBJ2-7
V gene: TRBV12-3/TRBV12-4
D gene: TRBD2
clone size: many
CDR3 DNA: TGTGCCAGCAGTCCGGCGGGAGTAAACTACGAGCAGTACTTC
CDR3 protein: CASSPAGVNYEQYF

J gene: TRBJ1-1
V gene: TRBV12-5
D gene: TRBD1
clone size: .
CDR3 DNA: TGTGCTAGTGCCAGGACAGGGGAGAGGAACACTGAAGCTTTCTTT
CDR3 protein: CASARTGERNTEAFF

J gene: TRBJ2-7
V gene: TRBV28
D gene: TRBD1
clone size: many
CDR3 DNA: TGTGCCAGCAGTTCCGGGACAGTCTACGAGCAGTACTTC
CDR3 protein: CASSSGTVYEQYF

J gene: TRBJ1-2
V gene: TRBV24-1
D gene: .
clone size: few
CDR3 DNA: TGTGCCACCAGTGATTTCGTCGGGGGGGGCTACACCTTC
CDR3 protein: CATSDFVGGGYTF

J gene: TRBJ2-1
V gene: TRBV5-1
D gene: .
clone size: few
CDR3 DNA: TGCGCCAGCAGCCCGAGGGTGTCGCGGATCCCAGGCTCCTACAATGAGCAGTTCTTC
CDR3 protein: CASSPRVSRIPGSYNEQFF

J gene: TRBJ2-7
V gene: TRBV9
D gene: .
clone size: many
CDR3 DNA: TGTGCCAGCAGCGTAGGTTCGACAGGCCTGTACGAGCAGTACTTC
CDR3 protein: CASSVGSTGLYEQYF

J gene: TRBJ2-5
V gene: TRBV6-5
D gene: .
clone size: .
CDR3 DNA: TGTGCCAGCAGTTACTCGAATAAGGGGGAGACCCAGTACTTC
CDR3 protein: CASSYSNKGETQYF

J gene: TRBJ1-1
V gene: TRBV20-1
D gene: .
clone size: .
CDR3 DNA: TGCAGTGCTAGAGATCCATCCGCGGGGAACACTGAAGCTTTCTTT
CDR3 protein: CSARDPSAGNTEAFF

J gene: TRBJ1-6
V gene: TRBV20-1
D gene: .
clone size: many
CDR3 DNA: TGCAGTGTACCGGAGGGGCAGATCTATAATTCACCCCTCCACTTT
CDR3 protein: CSVPEGQIYNSPLHF

J gene: TRBJ2-7
V gene: TRBV9
D gene: .
clone size: .
CDR3 DNA: TGTGCCAGCAGCGTAGGGATCGCGGGAACTGGTTACGAGCAGTACTTC
CDR3 protein: CASSVGIAGTGYEQYF

J gene: TRBJ2-1
V gene: TRBV18
D gene: .
clone size: .
CDR3 DNA: TGTGCCAGCTCACCCCGAGCTGGGGGCCCAGGGTACAATGAGCAGTTCTTC
CDR3 protein: CASSPRAGGPGYNEQFF

J gene: TRBJ2-7
V gene: TRBV10-1
D gene: TRBD1
clone size: .
CDR3 DNA: TGCGCCAGCAGGGGACAGGGGGCTACCAGGGACGAGCAGTACTTC
CDR3 protein: CASRGQGATRDEQYF

J gene: TRBJ1-4
V gene: TRBV20-1
D gene: .
clone size: .
CDR3 DNA: TGCAGTGCCTTATCGTCGGGGGCGCGGGGCGAAAAACTGTTTTTT
CDR3 protein: CSALSSGARGEKLFF